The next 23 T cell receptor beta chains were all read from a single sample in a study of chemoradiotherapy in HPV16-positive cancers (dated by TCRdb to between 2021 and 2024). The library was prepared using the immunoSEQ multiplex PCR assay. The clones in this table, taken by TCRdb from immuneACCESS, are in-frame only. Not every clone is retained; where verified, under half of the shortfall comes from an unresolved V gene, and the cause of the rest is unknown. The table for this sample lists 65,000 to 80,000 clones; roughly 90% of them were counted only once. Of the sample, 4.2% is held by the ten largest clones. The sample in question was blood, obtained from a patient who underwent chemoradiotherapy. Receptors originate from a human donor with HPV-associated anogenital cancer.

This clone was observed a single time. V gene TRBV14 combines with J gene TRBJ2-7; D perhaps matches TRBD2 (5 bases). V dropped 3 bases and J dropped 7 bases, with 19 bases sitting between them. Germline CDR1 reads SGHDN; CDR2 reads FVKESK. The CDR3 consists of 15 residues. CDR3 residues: CASSQEVESHIEQYF. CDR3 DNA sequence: TGTGCCAGCAGCCAGGAGGTTGAATCGCATATAGAGCAGTACTTC.

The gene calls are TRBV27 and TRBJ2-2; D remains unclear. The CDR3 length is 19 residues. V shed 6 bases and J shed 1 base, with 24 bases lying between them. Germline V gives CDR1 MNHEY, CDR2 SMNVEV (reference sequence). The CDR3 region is CASSAMYSGVLMNTGELFF. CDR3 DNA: TGTGCCAGCAGCGCGATGTACTCCGGAGTCCTTATGAACACCGGGGAGCTGTTTTTT.

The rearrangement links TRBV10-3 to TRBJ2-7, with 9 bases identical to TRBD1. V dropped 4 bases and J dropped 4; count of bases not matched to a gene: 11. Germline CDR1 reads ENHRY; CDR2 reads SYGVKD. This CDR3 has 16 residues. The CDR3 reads CAISGDPTGGYYEQYF. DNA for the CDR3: TGTGCCATCAGTGGTGACCCTACAGGGGGCTATTACGAGCAGTACTTC.

The CDR3 coding sequence is TGTGCCAGCCAGGACAGGGTGGCCTACGAGCAGTACTTC. This codes for CASQDRVAYEQYF. The chain joins TRBV28 to TRBJ2-7; TRBD1 agrees at 8 bases. Germline lookup yields CDR1 MDHEN and CDR2 SYDVKM. Trimming at V came to 8 bases and at J to 2 bases, leaving 5 bases not matched to a gene. The CDR3 is made up of 13 amino acids.

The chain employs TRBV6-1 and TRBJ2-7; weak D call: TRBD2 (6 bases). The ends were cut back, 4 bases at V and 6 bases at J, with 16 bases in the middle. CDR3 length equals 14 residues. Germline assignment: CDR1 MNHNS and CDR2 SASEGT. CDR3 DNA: TGTGCCAGCAGTGTTGCGGTCCTCGGGGGCGAGCAGTACTTC. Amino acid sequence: CASSVAVLGGEQYF.

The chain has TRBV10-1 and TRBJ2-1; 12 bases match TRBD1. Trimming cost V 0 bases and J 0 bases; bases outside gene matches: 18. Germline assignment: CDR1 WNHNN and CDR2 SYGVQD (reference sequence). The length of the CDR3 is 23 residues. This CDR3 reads CASSESRFPGTGGTRSSYNEQFF. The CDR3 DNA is TGCGCCAGCAGTGAGTCCCGTTTTCCTGGGACAGGGGGCACCCGGAGCTCCTACAATGAGCAGTTCTTC.

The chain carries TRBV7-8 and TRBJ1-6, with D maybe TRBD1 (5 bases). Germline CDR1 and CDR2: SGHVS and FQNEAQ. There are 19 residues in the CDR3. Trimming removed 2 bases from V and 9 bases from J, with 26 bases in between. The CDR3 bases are TGTGCCAGCAGCTTATCTCCGACAGCTAGCCACCTTAGGGCTTCACCCCTCCACTTT. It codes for CASSLSPTASHLRASPLHF.

CDR3 residues: CASRPPQTTYEQYF. In nucleotides, the CDR3 is TGTGCCAGCAGACCCCCCCAAACAACCTACGAGCAGTACTTC. The chain combines TRBV28 with TRBJ2-7; D unclear. Germline CDR1 MDHEN, CDR2 SYDVKM. The CDR3 consists of 14 residues. V lost 6 bases and J 2 bases, leaving 14 bases between the germline ends.

In nucleotides, the CDR3 is TGTGCCAGCAGTGAAGTGGAAGAGACCCAGTACTTC. Encoded protein: CASSEVEETQYF. The chain couples TRBV2 to TRBJ2-5; D not certain. Germline V gives CDR1 SNHLY, CDR2 FYNNEI. V lost 1 base and J lost 3, with 3 bases in between. This CDR3 comprises 12 residues.

The CDR3 bases are TGTGCCAGTAATATGGTAGCGGGGGGATATTTGGGTGAGCAGTTCTTC. Its protein is CASNMVAGGYLGEQFF. V is TRBV19 and J is TRBJ2-1; 10 bases line up with TRBD2. This CDR3 is built from 16 residues. Germline values: CDR1 LNHDA, CDR2 SQIVND (reference sequence). V trimming: 7 bases; J trimming: 9 bases; junction bases outside the gene matches: 15. Filled out from reference TRBV19 and TRBJ2-1, the complete variable domain reads DGGITQSPKYLFRKEGQNVTLSCEQNLNHDAMYWYRQDPGQGLRLIYYSQIVNDFQKGDIAEGYSVSREKKESFPLTVTSAQKNPTAFYLCASNMVAGGYLGEQFFGPGTRLTVL.

The DNA for the CDR3 is TGCGCCAGCAGTGAGTCGATAACAGGGACCGGGGAGCTGTTTTTT. Translating gives CASSESITGTGELFF. This rearrangement joins TRBV10-1 to TRBJ2-2; a possible D gene is TRBD1 (6 bases). The CDR3 runs to 15 residues. V was cut by 0 bases and J by 5 bases, with 10 bases left in between. Germline loops: CDR1 WNHNN, CDR2 SYGVQD (reference sequence).

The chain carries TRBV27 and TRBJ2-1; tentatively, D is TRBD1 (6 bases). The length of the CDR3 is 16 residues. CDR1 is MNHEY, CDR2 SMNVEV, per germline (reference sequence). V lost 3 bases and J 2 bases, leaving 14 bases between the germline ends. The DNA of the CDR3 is TGTGCCAGCAGTTTCCCCCCCCAGGGGACCTACAATGAGCAGTTCTTC. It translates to CASSFPPQGTYNEQFF.

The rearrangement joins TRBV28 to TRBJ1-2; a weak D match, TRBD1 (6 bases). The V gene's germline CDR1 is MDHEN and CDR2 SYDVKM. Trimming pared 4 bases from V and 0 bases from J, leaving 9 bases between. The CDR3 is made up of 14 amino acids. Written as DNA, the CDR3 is TGTGCCAGCAGTTACGGGGGCACTAACTATGGCTACACCTTC. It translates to CASSYGGTNYGYTF.

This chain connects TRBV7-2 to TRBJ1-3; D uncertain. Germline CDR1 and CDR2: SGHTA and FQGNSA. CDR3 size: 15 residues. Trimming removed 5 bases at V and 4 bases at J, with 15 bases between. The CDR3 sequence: CASSQSGPPGNTIYF. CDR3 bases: TGTGCCAGCAGCCAATCGGGTCCGCCGGGAAACACCATATATTTT.

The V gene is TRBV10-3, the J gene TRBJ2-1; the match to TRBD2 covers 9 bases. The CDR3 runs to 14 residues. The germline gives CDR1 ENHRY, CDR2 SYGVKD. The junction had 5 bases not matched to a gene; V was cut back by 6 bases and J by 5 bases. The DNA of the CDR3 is TGTGCCATCAGAGAAGCGGGAGGAGACAATGAGCAGTTCTTC. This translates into CAIREAGGDNEQFF.

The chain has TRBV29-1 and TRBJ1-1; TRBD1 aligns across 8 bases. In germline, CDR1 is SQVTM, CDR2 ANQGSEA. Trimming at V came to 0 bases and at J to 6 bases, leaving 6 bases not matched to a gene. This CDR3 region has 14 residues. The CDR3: CSVEERTGRSEAFF. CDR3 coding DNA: TGCAGCGTTGAAGAGAGGACAGGGAGATCTGAAGCTTTCTTT.

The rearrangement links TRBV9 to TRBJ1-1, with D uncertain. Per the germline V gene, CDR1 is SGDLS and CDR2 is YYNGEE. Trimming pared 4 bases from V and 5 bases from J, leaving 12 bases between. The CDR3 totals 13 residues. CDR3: CASSLLLYTEAFF. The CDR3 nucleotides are TGTGCCAGCAGCCTCCTGTTGTATACTGAAGCTTTCTTT.

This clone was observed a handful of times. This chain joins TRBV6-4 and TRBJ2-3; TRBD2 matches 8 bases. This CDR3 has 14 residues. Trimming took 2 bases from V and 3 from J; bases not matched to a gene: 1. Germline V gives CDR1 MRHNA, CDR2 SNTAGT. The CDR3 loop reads CASSDIAGTDTQYF. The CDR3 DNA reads TGTGCCAGCAGTGACATAGCGGGGACAGATACGCAGTATTTT.

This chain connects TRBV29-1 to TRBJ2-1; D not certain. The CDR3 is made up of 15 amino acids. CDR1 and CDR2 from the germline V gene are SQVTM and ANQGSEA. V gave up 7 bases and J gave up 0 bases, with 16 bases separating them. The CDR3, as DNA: TGCAGCGCTCCGGGCGGCAGGAACTCCTACAATGAGCAGTTCTTC. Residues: CSAPGGRNSYNEQFF.

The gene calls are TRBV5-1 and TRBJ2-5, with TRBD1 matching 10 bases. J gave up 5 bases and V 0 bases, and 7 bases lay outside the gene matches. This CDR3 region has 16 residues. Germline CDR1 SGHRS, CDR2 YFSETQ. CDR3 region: CASSLADRGLDETQYF. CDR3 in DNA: TGCGCCAGCAGCTTGGCGGACAGGGGGTTGGATGAGACCCAGTACTTC.

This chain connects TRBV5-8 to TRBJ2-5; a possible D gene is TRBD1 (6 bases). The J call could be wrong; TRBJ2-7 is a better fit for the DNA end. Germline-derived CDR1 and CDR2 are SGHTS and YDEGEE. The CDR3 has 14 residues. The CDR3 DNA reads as TGTGCCAGCAGCTGGGACAAGGCAACCTACGAGCAGTACTTC. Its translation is CASSWDKATYEQYF.

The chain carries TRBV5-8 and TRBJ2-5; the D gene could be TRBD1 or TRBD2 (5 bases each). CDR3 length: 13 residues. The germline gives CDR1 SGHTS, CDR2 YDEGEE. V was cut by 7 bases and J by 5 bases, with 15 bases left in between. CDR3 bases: TGTGCCAGCCACCGGGGCGTCCGGGAGACCCAGTACTTC. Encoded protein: CASHRGVRETQYF.

CDR3 sequence reads: CASSFFQGAPLYGYTF. The DNA for the CDR3 is TGTGCCAGCAGCTTCTTTCAGGGTGCCCCCCTATATGGCTACACCTTC. This rearrangement joins TRBV5-4 to TRBJ1-2, with a weak D call TRBD1 (5 bases). V was pared by 2 bases and J by 5 bases, with 19 bases between. The CDR3 spans 16 residues. Germline CDR1 is SGHNT and CDR2 is YYREEE (reference sequence).